A selection of T cell receptor beta chains follows, all from one sample in a study of T cell responses to AZD1222 COVID-19 vaccine. TCRdb's table, derived via immunoSEQ multiplex PCR, lists solely in-frame clones and lacks some. This sample has over 75,000 clones, with roughly nine tenths found just once. This specimen consisted of peripheral blood, obtained on day 0 of AZD1222 vaccination. Receptors originate from an adult in good health. Each CDR3 is given with its conserved first and last residue. A D gene is named only where the DNA matches it firmly. Clone size is given for some rows only: seen once, a few or many times, or a class if the clone is expanded.

CDR3: CAIRQAASEAFF
DNA: TGTGCCATTCGACAGGCGGCGTCTGAAGCTTTCTTT
D: NA
V: TRBV28
size: NA
J: TRBJ1-1

CDR3: CASSPDWRSNSPLHF
DNA: TGTGCCAGCTCACCGGACTGGAGGAGTAATTCACCCCTCCACTTT
D: NA
V: TRBV18
size: NA
J: TRBJ1-6

CDR3: CASSNLRDTEAFF
DNA: TGTGCCAGCAGCAACCTCCGGGACACTGAAGCTTTCTTT
D: NA
V: TRBV7-9
size: NA
J: TRBJ1-1

CDR3: CASSSYSGTGITEAFF
DNA: TGTGCCAGCAGCTCTTACTCCGGGACAGGGATCACTGAAGCTTTCTTT
D: TRBD1
V: TRBV13
size: NA
J: TRBJ1-1

CDR3: CASSKGLAGQETQYF
DNA: TGTGCCAGCAGTAAAGGACTAGCGGGGCAAGAGACCCAGTACTTC
D: TRBD2
V: TRBV27
size: NA
J: TRBJ2-5

CDR3: CASSLQGGETQYF
DNA: TGTGCCAGCAGCCTGCAGGGCGGTGAGACCCAGTACTTC
D: NA
V: TRBV5-4
size: NA
J: TRBJ2-5

CDR3: CASSPPRGGDAYNEQFF
DNA: TGTGCCAGCTCACCCCCAAGGGGGGGGGACGCCTACAATGAGCAGTTCTTC
D: NA
V: TRBV18
size: NA
J: TRBJ2-1

CDR3: CASSLRRDTQYF
DNA: TGTGCCAGTAGTTTAAGGAGAGATACGCAGTATTTT
D: NA
V: TRBV19
size: NA
J: TRBJ2-3

CDR3: CASTQREDRGIRGTTGELFF
DNA: TGTGCCAGCACCCAACGTGAGGACAGGGGGATTAGGGGTACGACCGGGGAGCTGTTTTTT
D: TRBD1
V: TRBV7-8
size: NA
J: TRBJ2-2

CDR3: CASSSFKGGLNEKLFF
DNA: TGCGCCAGCAGCTCCTTTAAAGGGGGCCTTAATGAAAAACTGTTTTTT
D: TRBD1
V: TRBV5-1
size: NA
J: TRBJ1-4

CDR3: CAWSVQDDQPQHF
DNA: TGTGCCTGGAGTGTACAGGACGATCAGCCCCAGCATTTT
D: NA
V: TRBV30
size: NA
J: TRBJ1-5

CDR3: CASSAGIEGYTF
DNA: TGTGCCAGCTCAGCAGGGATAGAAGGCTACACCTTC
D: NA
V: TRBV18
size: NA
J: TRBJ1-2

CDR3: CASSPSGSGPGYTF
DNA: TGTGCCAGCTCACCCTCCGGTTCGGGTCCTGGCTACACCTTC
D: NA
V: TRBV18
size: NA
J: TRBJ1-2

CDR3: CASSPGGRPQETQYF
DNA: TGTGCCAGCAGCCCGGGGGGCAGGCCTCAAGAGACCCAGTACTTC
D: NA
V: TRBV5-4
size: NA
J: TRBJ2-5

CDR3: CASRSIAGAQETQYF
DNA: TGTGCCAGCAGGTCCATAGCGGGAGCACAGGAGACCCAGTACTTC
D: TRBD2
V: TRBV5-6
size: NA
J: TRBJ2-5

CDR3: CASSFGGTLNEQFF
DNA: TGCGCCAGCAGCTTCGGGGGAACCCTCAATGAGCAGTTCTTC
D: NA
V: TRBV5-1
size: once
J: TRBJ2-1

CDR3: CASSPQSTGPYEQYF
DNA: TGTGCCAGCAGCCCCCAGTCGACAGGGCCCTACGAGCAGTACTTC
D: TRBD1
V: TRBV3-1/TRBV3-2
size: NA
J: TRBJ2-7

CDR3: CASRPTGDTQYF
DNA: TGTGCCAGCAGACCAACCGGGGATACGCAGTATTTT
D: NA
V: TRBV11-2
size: NA
J: TRBJ2-3

CDR3: CASSLSPGETQYF
DNA: TGCGCCAGCAGTCTGTCCCCCGGGGAGACCCAGTACTTC
D: NA
V: TRBV10-1
size: once
J: TRBJ2-5

CDR3: CASSIVAGGGDEQFF
DNA: TGTGCCAGCAGCATTGTAGCGGGAGGGGGGGATGAGCAGTTCTTC
D: TRBD2
V: TRBV6-5
size: NA
J: TRBJ2-1

CDR3: CASSYTRQGSEAFF
DNA: TGTGCCAGCAGTTACACCCGACAGGGCTCTGAAGCTTTCTTT
D: TRBD1
V: TRBV6-2/TRBV6-3
size: NA
J: TRBJ1-1

CDR3: CASSKPVNTDTQYF
DNA: TGTGCCAGCTCGAAACCTGTAAACACAGATACGCAGTATTTT
D: NA
V: TRBV18
size: NA
J: TRBJ2-3

CDR3: CASSQEMWTGNGYTF
DNA: TGCGCCAGCAGCCAAGAAATGTGGACAGGGAATGGCTACACCTTC
D: TRBD1
V: TRBV4-3
size: few
J: TRBJ1-2

CDR3: CSVVFGVGREQFF
DNA: TGCAGCGTTGTATTTGGGGTCGGGAGAGAGCAGTTCTTC
D: NA
V: TRBV29-1
size: NA
J: TRBJ2-1

CDR3: CATSRGTTSGGVQETQYF
DNA: TGTGCCACCAGCAGAGGGACCACTAGCGGGGGTGTCCAAGAGACCCAGTACTTC
D: TRBD2
V: TRBV15
size: NA
J: TRBJ2-5

CDR3: CASSKRQGPYEQYF
DNA: TGTGCCAGCAGTAAGCGACAGGGACCCTACGAGCAGTACTTC
D: TRBD1
V: TRBV6-6
size: NA
J: TRBJ2-7

CDR3: CASSGGLNTGELFF
DNA: TGTGCCAGCAGCGGGGGACTCAACACCGGGGAGCTGTTTTTT
D: NA
V: TRBV5-4
size: NA
J: TRBJ2-2

CDR3: CASSFKGGRVNTEAFF
DNA: TGTGCCAGCAGCTTCAAAGGGGGGCGTGTGAACACTGAAGCTTTCTTT
D: NA
V: TRBV3-1/TRBV3-2
size: NA
J: TRBJ1-1

CDR3: CASSRNEKLFF
DNA: TGTGCCAGCAGCCGTAATGAAAAACTGTTTTTT
D: NA
V: TRBV3-1/TRBV3-2
size: NA
J: TRBJ1-4

CDR3: CASSATRGHSSGANVLTF
DNA: TGTGCCAGCAGCGCGACACGGGGACATAGCTCTGGGGCCAACGTCCTGACTTTC
D: NA
V: TRBV9
size: NA
J: TRBJ2-6

CDR3: CATSTHGETQYF
DNA: TGTGCCACCAGCACACACGGAGAGACCCAGTACTTC
D: NA
V: TRBV15
size: NA
J: TRBJ2-5

CDR3: CASSLAVGTGLTGELFF
DNA: TGCGCCAGCAGCTTGGCCGTCGGGACTGGCCTCACCGGGGAGCTGTTTTTT
D: NA
V: TRBV5-1
size: NA
J: TRBJ2-2

CDR3: CASSLNTGITGELFF
DNA: TGTGCCAGCAGCTTAAATACAGGGATCACCGGGGAGCTGTTTTTT
D: NA
V: TRBV7-2
size: NA
J: TRBJ2-2

CDR3: CASSAGQGMSNQPQHF
DNA: TGTGCCAGCAGCGCCGGACAGGGTATGAGCAATCAGCCCCAGCATTTT
D: TRBD1
V: TRBV9
size: NA
J: TRBJ1-5

CDR3: CASSWTSGRILEQFF
DNA: TGTGCCAGCAGTTGGACTAGCGGACGTATTTTAGAGCAGTTCTTC
D: TRBD2
V: TRBV7-9
size: NA
J: TRBJ2-1

CDR3: CASSPDGVSYNEQFF
DNA: TGTGCCAGCAGCCCCGACGGTGTGTCCTACAATGAGCAGTTCTTC
D: NA
V: TRBV3-1/TRBV3-2
size: NA
J: TRBJ2-1

CDR3: CASSPDLHNYGYTF
DNA: TGTGCCAGCTCACCAGACCTACACAACTATGGCTACACCTTC
D: NA
V: TRBV18
size: once
J: TRBJ1-2

CDR3: CSVYPGQGGYEQYF
DNA: TGCAGCGTTTACCCGGGACAGGGGGGCTACGAGCAGTACTTC
D: TRBD1
V: TRBV29-1
size: NA
J: TRBJ2-7

CDR3: CASSWESGANVLTF
DNA: TGTGCCAGCAGCTGGGAATCTGGGGCCAACGTCCTGACTTTC
D: NA
V: TRBV16
size: once
J: TRBJ2-6

CDR3: CASSSLNGANEKLFF
DNA: TGTGCCAGCAGTTCCCTCAATGGAGCTAATGAAAAACTGTTTTTT
D: NA
V: TRBV27
size: NA
J: TRBJ1-4

CDR3: CSVGPALNTEAFF
DNA: TGCAGCGTTGGTCCGGCATTGAACACTGAAGCTTTCTTT
D: NA
V: TRBV29-1
size: NA
J: TRBJ1-1

CDR3: CASSGRLAGTETQYF
DNA: TGTGCCAGCAGTGGACGACTAGCGGGGACGGAGACCCAGTACTTC
D: TRBD2
V: TRBV25-1
size: NA
J: TRBJ2-5

CDR3: CASSETPTDTQYF
DNA: TGTGCCAGCAGTGAAACCCCCACAGATACGCAGTATTTT
D: NA
V: TRBV6-4
size: NA
J: TRBJ2-3

CDR3: CASSDTPGQGKYF
DNA: TGTGCCAGCAGTGACACGCCGGGACAGGGGAAGTACTTC
D: TRBD1
V: TRBV6-1
size: NA
J: TRBJ2-7

CDR3: CASSTGTGWTGELFF
DNA: TGTGCCAGCAGCACCGGGACAGGGTGGACCGGGGAGCTGTTTTTT
D: TRBD1
V: TRBV5-4
size: NA
J: TRBJ2-2